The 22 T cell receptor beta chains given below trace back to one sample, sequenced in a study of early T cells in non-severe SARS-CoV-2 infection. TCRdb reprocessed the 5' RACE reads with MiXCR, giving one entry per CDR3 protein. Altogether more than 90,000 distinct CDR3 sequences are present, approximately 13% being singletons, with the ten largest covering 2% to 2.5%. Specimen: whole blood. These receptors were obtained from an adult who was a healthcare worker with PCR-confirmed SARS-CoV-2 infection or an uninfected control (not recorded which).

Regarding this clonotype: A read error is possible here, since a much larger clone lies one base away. Written as DNA, the CDR3 is TGCAGTGCTAGGGCTCAGGGCTTTAGCACAGATACGCAGTATTTT. Translated, it gives CSARAQGFSTDTQYF. This rearrangement joins TRBV20-1 to TRBJ2-3, with a weak D call TRBD1 (5 bases). Germline V gives CDR1 DFQATT, CDR2 SNEGSKA (reference sequence). The CDR3 consists of 15 residues. Between the trimmed V and J ends, which lost 3 bases and 0 bases, there was a span of 13 bases.

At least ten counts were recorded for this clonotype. The CDR3 here is CASSEDSGYGYTF. The CDR3 region has the DNA TGTGCCAGCAGTGAGGACAGTGGGTATGGCTACACCTTC. The chain joins TRBV2 to TRBJ1-2; a possible D gene is TRBD1 (6 bases). The CDR3 contains 13 residues. Germline CDR1 SNHLY, CDR2 FYNNEI. V was trimmed by 3 bases and J by 5 bases, leaving 10 bases between them.

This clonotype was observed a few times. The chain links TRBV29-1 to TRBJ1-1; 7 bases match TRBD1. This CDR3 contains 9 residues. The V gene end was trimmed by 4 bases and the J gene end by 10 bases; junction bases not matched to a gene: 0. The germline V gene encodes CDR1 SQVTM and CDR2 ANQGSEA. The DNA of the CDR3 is TGCAGCGTTGGGACAGGAGCTTTCTTT. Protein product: CSVGTGAFF.

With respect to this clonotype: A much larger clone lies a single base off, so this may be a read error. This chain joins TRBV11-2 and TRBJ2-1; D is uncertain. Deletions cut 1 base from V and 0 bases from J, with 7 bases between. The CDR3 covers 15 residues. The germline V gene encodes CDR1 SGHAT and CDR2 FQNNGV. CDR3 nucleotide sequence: TGTGCCAGCAGCTTAGGACGGGCCTCCTACAATGAGCAGTTCTTC. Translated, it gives CASSLGRASYNEQFF.

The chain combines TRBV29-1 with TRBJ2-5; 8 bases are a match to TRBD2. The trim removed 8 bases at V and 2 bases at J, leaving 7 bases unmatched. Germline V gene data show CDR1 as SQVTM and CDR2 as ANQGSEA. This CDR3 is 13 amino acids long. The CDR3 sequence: CSSLGGGQETQYF. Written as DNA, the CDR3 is TGCAGCTCCCTTGGCGGGGGGCAAGAGACCCAGTACTTC.

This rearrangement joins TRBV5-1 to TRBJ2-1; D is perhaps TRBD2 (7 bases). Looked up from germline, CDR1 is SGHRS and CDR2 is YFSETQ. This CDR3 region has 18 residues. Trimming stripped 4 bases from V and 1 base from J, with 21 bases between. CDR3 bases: TGCGCCAGCAGCCCCCATGCCGGGCGGGGGCCTTCCTACAATGAGCAGTTCTTC. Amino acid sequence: CASSPHAGRGPSYNEQFF. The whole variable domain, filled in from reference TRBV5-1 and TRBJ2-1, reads KAGVTQTPRYLIKTRGQQVTLSCSPISGHRSVSWYQQTPGQGLQFLFEYFSETQRNKGNFPGRFSGRQFSNSRSEMNVSTLELGDSALYLCASSPHAGRGPSYNEQFFGPGTRLTVL.

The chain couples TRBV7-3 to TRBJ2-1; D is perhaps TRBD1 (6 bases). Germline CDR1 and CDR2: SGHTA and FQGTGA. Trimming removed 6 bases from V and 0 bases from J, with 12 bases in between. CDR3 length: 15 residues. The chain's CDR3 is CASSEGQSSYNEQFF. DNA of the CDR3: TGTGCCAGCAGTGAAGGACAGAGCTCCTACAATGAGCAGTTCTTC. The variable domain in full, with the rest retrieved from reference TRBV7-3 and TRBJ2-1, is GAGVSQTPSNKVTEKGKYVELRCDPISGHTALYWYRQSLGQGPEFLIYFQGTGAADDSGLPNDRFFAVRPEGSVSTLKIQRTERGDSAVYLCASSEGQSSYNEQFFGPGTRLTVL.

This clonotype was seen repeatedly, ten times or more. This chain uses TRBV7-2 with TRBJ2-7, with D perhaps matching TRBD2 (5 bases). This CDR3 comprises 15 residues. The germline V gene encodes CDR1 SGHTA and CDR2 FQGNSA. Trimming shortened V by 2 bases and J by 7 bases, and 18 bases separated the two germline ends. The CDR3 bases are TGTGCCAGCAGCTTAACATACCGCGGGCGCGAGGAGCAGTACTTC. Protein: CASSLTYRGREEQYF.

In nucleotides, the CDR3 is TGCGCCAGCAGCTGGATAGCGGGGTCGCGCTACAATGAGCAGTTCTTC. Its protein is CASSWIAGSRYNEQFF. The genes are TRBV5-1 and TRBJ2-1; 8 bases agree with TRBD2. The CDR3 has 16 amino acids. Germline assignment: CDR1 SGHRS and CDR2 YFSETQ. V dropped 3 bases and J dropped 3; count of bases not matched to a gene: 8.

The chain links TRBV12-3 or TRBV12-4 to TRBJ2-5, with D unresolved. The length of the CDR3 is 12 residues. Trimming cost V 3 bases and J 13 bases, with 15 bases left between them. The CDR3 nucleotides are TGTGCCAGCAGTTTGATTATCGGACGGACGTACTTC. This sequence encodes CASSLIIGRTYF.

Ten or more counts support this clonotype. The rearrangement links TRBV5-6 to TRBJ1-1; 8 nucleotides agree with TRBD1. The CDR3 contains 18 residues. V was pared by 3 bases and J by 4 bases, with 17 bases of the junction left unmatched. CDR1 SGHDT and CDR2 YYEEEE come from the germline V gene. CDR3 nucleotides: TGTGCCAGCAGCTCTACCCTCCGGACAGGGAGAGGTTTCACTGAAGCTTTCTTT. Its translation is CASSSTLRTGRGFTEAFF.

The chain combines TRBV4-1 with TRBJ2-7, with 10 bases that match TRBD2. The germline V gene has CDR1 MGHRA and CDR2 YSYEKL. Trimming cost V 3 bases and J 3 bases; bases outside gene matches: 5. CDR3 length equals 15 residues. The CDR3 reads CASSHQLAGIYEQYF. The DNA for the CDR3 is TGCGCCAGCAGCCACCAACTAGCGGGGATCTACGAGCAGTACTTC.

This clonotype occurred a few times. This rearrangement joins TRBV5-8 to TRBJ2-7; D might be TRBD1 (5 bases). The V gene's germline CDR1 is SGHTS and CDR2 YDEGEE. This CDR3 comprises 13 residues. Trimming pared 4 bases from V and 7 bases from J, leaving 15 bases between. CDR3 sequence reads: CASSPRGLVEQYF. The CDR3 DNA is TGTGCCAGCAGCCCTAGGGGTCTCGTGGAGCAGTACTTC.

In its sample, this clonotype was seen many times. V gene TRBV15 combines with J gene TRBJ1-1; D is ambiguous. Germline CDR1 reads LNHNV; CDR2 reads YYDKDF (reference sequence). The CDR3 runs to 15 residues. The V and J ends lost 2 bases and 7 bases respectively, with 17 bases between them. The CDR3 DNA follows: TGTGCCACCAGCAGATCCCCATTTCGGGTTAATGAAGCTTTCTTT. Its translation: CATSRSPFRVNEAFF.

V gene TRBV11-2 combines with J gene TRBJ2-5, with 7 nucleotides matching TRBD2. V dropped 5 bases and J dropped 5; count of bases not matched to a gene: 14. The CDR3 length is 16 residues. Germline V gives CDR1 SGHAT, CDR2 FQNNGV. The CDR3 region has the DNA TGTGCCAGCAGCCCACCGAGGACTTACGGGAGGGAGACCCAGTACTTC. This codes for CASSPPRTYGRETQYF.

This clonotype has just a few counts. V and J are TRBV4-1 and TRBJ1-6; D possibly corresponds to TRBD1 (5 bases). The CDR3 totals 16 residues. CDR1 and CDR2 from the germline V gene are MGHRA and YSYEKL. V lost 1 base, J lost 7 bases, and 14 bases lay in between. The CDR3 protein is CASSQVGGGDNSPLHF. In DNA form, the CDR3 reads TGCGCCAGCAGCCAAGTAGGCGGAGGGGACAATTCACCCCTCCACTTT.

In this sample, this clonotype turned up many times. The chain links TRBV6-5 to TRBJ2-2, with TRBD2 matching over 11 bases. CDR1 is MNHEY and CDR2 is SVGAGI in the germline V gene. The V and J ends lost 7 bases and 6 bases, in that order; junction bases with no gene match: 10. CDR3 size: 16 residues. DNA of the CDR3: TGTGCCAGCATGAGAGGTGGGACTAGCGGCCCCGGGGAGCTGTTTTTT. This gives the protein CASMRGGTSGPGELFF.

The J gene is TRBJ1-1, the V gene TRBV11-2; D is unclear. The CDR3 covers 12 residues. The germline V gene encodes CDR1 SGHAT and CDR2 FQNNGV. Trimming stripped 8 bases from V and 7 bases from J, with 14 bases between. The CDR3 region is CASSKRHVEAFF. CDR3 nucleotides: TGTGCCAGCTCCAAACGACACGTTGAAGCTTTCTTT.

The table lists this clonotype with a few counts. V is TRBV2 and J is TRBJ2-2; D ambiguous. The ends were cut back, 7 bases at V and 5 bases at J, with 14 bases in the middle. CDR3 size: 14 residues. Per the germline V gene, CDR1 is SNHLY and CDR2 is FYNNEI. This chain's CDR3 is CASKLSFGTGELFF. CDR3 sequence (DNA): TGTGCCAGCAAGTTGAGTTTTGGGACCGGGGAGCTGTTTTTT.

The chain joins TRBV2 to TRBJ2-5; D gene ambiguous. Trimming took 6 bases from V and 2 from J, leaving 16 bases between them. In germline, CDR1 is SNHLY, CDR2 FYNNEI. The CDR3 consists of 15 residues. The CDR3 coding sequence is TGTGCCAGCAGGCCAAACCGGGCCGATCAAGAGACCCAGTACTTC. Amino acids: CASRPNRADQETQYF.

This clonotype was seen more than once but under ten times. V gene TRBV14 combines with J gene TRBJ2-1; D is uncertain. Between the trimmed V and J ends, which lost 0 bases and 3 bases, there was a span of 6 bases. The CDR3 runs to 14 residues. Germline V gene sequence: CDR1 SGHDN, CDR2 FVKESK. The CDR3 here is CASSQDANYNEQFF. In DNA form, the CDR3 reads TGTGCCAGCAGCCAAGACGCCAACTACAATGAGCAGTTCTTC.

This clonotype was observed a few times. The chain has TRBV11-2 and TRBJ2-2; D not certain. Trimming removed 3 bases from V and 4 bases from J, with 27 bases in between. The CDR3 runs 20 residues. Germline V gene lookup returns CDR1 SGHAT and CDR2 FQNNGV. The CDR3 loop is CASSFGPRASHGARTGELFF. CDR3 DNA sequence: TGTGCCAGCAGCTTTGGTCCCCGGGCTTCCCATGGAGCGCGCACCGGGGAGCTGTTTTTT.